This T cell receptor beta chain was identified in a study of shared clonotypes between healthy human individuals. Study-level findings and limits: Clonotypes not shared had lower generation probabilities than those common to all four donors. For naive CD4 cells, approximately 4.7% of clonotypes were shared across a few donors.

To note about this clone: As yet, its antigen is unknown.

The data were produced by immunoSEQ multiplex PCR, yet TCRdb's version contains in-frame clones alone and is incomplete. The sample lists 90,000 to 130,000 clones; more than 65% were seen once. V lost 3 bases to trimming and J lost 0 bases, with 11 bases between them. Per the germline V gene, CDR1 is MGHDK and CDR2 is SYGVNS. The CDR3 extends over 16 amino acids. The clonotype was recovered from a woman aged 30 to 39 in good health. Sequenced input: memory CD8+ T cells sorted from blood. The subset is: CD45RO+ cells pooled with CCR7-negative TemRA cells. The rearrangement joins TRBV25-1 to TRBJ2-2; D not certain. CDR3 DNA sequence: TGTGCCAGCAGTGACTCTGCGCAGACGAACACCGGGGAGCTGTTTTTT. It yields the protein CASSDSAQTNTGELFF.